A single sample gave rise to the 32 T cell receptor beta chains below, sequenced in a study of shared clonotypes between healthy human individuals. CD8 cells regarded as naive lacked CD45RO, were positively chosen for CCR7, and omitted terminally differentiated effector memory CD45RA+ cells. Sequenced by immunoSEQ multiplex PCR; TCRdb stores in-frame clones only, minus some. The sample yields some 2,100,000 clones, roughly 91% seen once. Input material: naive CD8+ T cells from PBMCs. These receptor sequences come from a man aged 18 to 29 in good health. Some clones in this sample may be carry-over from other donors' samples.

The rearrangement uses TRBV28 and TRBJ2-1; TRBD2 matches at 14 bases. Unmatched junction bases numbered 10, after V lost 3 bases and J lost 0 bases. The germline gives CDR1 MDHEN, CDR2 SYDVKM. The CDR3 loop spans 20 amino acids. The CDR3 bases are TGTGCCAGCAGTTTCGGGACTAGCGGGAGTGAGAGAAACTCCTACAATGAGCAGTTCTTC. Translation: CASSFGTSGSERNSYNEQFF. The full variable domain, its missing parts supplied by reference TRBV28 and TRBJ2-1, is DVKVTQSSRYLVKRTGEKVFLECVQDMDHENMFWYRQDPGLGLRLIYFSYDVKMKEKGDIPEGYSVSREKKERFSLILESASTNQTSMYLCASSFGTSGSERNSYNEQFFGPGTRLTVL.

A single count supports this clone. The rearrangement uses TRBV21-1 and TRBJ2-7; the D call of TRBD2 is as the table states it, not checked on the DNA. TRBV21-1 is a pseudogene. The CDR3 is 20 residues long. CDR3: CASSPPTRVHVLAGAYEQYF. The CDR3 coding sequence is TGTGCCAGCAGCCCCCCGACCCGGGTCCACGTCCTAGCGGGGGCATACGAGCAGTACTTC.

V gene TRBV11-2 combines with J gene TRBJ2-7; D possibly corresponds to TRBD1 (6 bases). This CDR3 spans 15 amino acids. V gave up 1 base and J gave up 7 bases, with 17 bases separating them. From germline, CDR1 is SGHAT and CDR2 FQNNGV. Here the CDR3 DNA reads TGTGCCAGCAGCTTAGCGGCGGTGCAGGGGCGGGAGCAGTACTTC. This translates into CASSLAAVQGREQYF.

V gene TRBV9 combines with J gene TRBJ2-7; D possibly corresponds to TRBD2 (5 bases). CDR3 size: 15 residues. Germline CDR1 is SGDLS and CDR2 is YYNGEE. V lost 1 base and J lost 0, with 11 bases in between. Here the CDR3 reads CASSVSPGSSYEQYF. The CDR3 bases are TGTGCCAGCAGCGTATCACCGGGAAGCTCCTACGAGCAGTACTTC. Based on the CDR3 plus reference TRBV9 and TRBJ2-7, the full variable domain is DSGVTQTPKHLITATGQRVTLRCSPRSGDLSVYWYQQSLDQGLQFLIQYYNGEERAKGNILERFSAQQFPDLHSELNLSSLELGDSALYFCASSVSPGSSYEQYFGPGTRLTVT.

The rearrangement uses TRBV27 and TRBJ2-1; 8 positions agree with TRBD2. V shed 10 bases, J shed 9 bases, and the junction held 20 bases outside the gene matches. Germline CDR1 reads MNHEY; CDR2 reads SMNVEV (reference sequence). CDR3 length: 16 residues. The CDR3 reads CATLRASGGGYGEQFF. For the CDR3, the DNA is TGTGCCACCCTCCGGGCATCTGGCGGGGGGTATGGTGAGCAGTTCTTC.

V gene TRBV30 combines with J gene TRBJ1-2; D call uncertain. CDR1 and CDR2 (germline): GTSNPN, SVGIG (reference sequence). The CDR3 extends over 10 amino acids. V lost 5 bases and J 1 base, leaving 2 bases between the germline ends. The chain's CDR3 is CAWLNYGYTF. The CDR3 coding sequence is TGTGCCTGGCTTAACTATGGCTACACCTTC.

The count of this clone is one. The V gene is TRBV2, the J gene TRBJ2-3; D possibly matches TRBD1 or TRBD2 (5 bases each). Germline V gene sequence: CDR1 SNHLY, CDR2 FYNNEI. The ends were cut back, 6 bases at V and 0 bases at J, with 16 bases in the middle. The CDR3 contains 16 residues. CDR3 loop: CASSGDPLVSTDTQYF. The CDR3 coding sequence is TGTGCCAGCAGCGGGGACCCCCTAGTCAGCACAGATACGCAGTATTTT.

The chain combines TRBV5-6 with TRBJ2-3; TRBD2 aligns across 11 bases. The germline gives CDR1 SGHDT, CDR2 YYEEEE. This CDR3 is built from 16 residues. V was pared by 0 bases and J by 7 bases, with 7 bases of the junction left unmatched. In DNA form, the CDR3 reads TGTGCCAGCAGCTTGGTTCTTAGCGGGAGGGTACATACGCAGTATTTT. The encoded protein is CASSLVLSGRVHTQYF.

In regard to this clone: The sample contains more than one DNA sequence encoding this CDR3. This chain connects TRBV7-6 to TRBJ2-1, with D uncertain. This CDR3 is built from 11 residues. The V gene lost 3 bases and the J gene lost 6 bases, with 3 bases spanning the gap. Germline V gene data show CDR1 as SGHVS and CDR2 as FNYEAQ. The CDR3 here is CASSLGNEQFF. CDR3 nucleotide sequence: TGTGCCAGCAGCTTGGGCAATGAGCAGTTCTTC.

CDR3 bases: TGTGCCAGTAGCGTAGACAGGGGGTCCGAGACCCAGTACTTC. It encodes CASSVDRGSETQYF. This rearrangement joins TRBV19 to TRBJ2-5; 9 bases fit TRBD1. This CDR3 contains 14 residues. V trimming: 6 bases; J trimming: 5 bases; junction bases outside the gene matches: 7. Germline values: CDR1 LNHDA, CDR2 SQIVND (reference sequence).

V usage is TRBV27 and J usage is TRBJ2-7; D is ambiguous. The CDR3 has 14 residues. Germline V gene data show CDR1 as MNHEY and CDR2 as SMNVEV (reference sequence). V was shortened by 5 bases and J by 2 bases, with 13 bases between the two germline ends. The CDR3 reads CASSLHGPTYEQYF. The CDR3, as DNA: TGTGCCAGCAGTCTCCACGGACCCACCTACGAGCAGTACTTC.

The chain couples TRBV14 to TRBJ2-5; possibly TRBD1 for D (6 bases). V was clipped by 1 base and J by 2 bases, with 14 bases between them. CDR3 length equals 16 residues. Germline V CDR1 and CDR2: SGHDN, FVKESK. This CDR3 is CASSQGGRGYQETQYF. The DNA for the CDR3 is TGTGCCAGCAGCCAAGGAGGCAGGGGCTATCAAGAGACCCAGTACTTC.

V gene TRBV28 combines with J gene TRBJ2-7, with D unresolved. V lost 2 bases and J lost 2, with 7 bases in between. This CDR3 contains 13 residues. The V gene's germline CDR1 is MDHEN and CDR2 SYDVKM. CDR3 protein: CASSLTAAYEQYF. CDR3 nucleotide sequence: TGTGCCAGCAGTTTAACAGCAGCCTACGAGCAGTACTTC.

The chain recombines TRBV27 with TRBJ2-7, with no clear D. From germline, CDR1 is MNHEY and CDR2 SMNVEV (reference sequence). The V end was cut by 1 base, the J end by 1 base, with 8 bases between. The length of the CDR3 is 14 residues. The CDR3: CASSLYAGSYEQYF. The CDR3 DNA sequence: TGTGCCAGCAGTTTATACGCCGGGTCCTACGAGCAGTACTTC.

This rearrangement joins TRBV7-9 to TRBJ2-1, with 7 bases aligning to TRBD2. Germline V gene lookup returns CDR1 SEHNR and CDR2 FQNEAQ (reference sequence). The CDR3 extends over 15 amino acids. J was trimmed by 2 bases and V by 0 bases; bases with no gene match: 1. The CDR3 bases are TGTGCCAGCAGCTTAGCTAGCGGGCCCTACAATGAGCAGTTCTTC. It translates to CASSLASGPYNEQFF.

DNA for the CDR3: TGTGCCAGCAGCCCCTTAGACAGGGAATTTGAAGCTTTCTTT. Protein product: CASSPLDREFEAFF. The gene calls are TRBV14 and TRBJ1-1; 7 bases agree with TRBD1. V gave up 4 bases and J gave up 7 bases; unmatched junction bases: 9. The CDR3 is 14 amino acids. Germline loops: CDR1 SGHDN, CDR2 FVKESK.

The gene calls are TRBV27 and TRBJ2-1; TRBD2 aligns across 8 bases. The CDR3 sequence is 17 residues long. CDR1 is MNHEY and CDR2 is SMNVEV in the germline V gene (reference sequence). Trimming removed 0 bases from V and 1 base from J; junction bases left unmatched: 5. The CDR3 spells CASSLSLSGKSYNEQFF. CDR3 nucleotides: TGTGCCAGCAGTTTATCTCTTAGCGGGAAGTCCTACAATGAGCAGTTCTTC.

The rearrangement uses TRBV7-3 and TRBJ2-3, with no clear D. Deletions cut 8 bases from V and 2 bases from J, with 14 bases between. The CDR3 has 14 residues. Germline V gives CDR1 SGHTA, CDR2 FQGTGA. In nucleotides, the CDR3 is TGTGCCAGCTCTTCCTACCTCTCCACAGATACGCAGTATTTT. Protein product: CASSSYLSTDTQYF.

A word on this clone: This sample includes further DNA sequences coding for the same CDR3. CDR3 in amino acids: CASSLLASPYEQYF. The CDR3 nucleotides read TGTGCCAGCAGTTTATTGGCTAGCCCCTACGAGCAGTACTTC. The genes are TRBV27 and TRBJ2-7; TRBD2 might be the D (5 bases). The germline V gene encodes CDR1 MNHEY and CDR2 SMNVEV (reference sequence). The CDR3 is 14 amino acids. The V gene lost 1 base and the J gene lost 2 bases, with 9 bases spanning the gap.

With regard to this clone: The sample holds other DNA sequences that translate to the same CDR3. This chain uses TRBV11-2 with TRBJ2-7; the D gene is possibly TRBD2 (6 bases). Germline-derived CDR1 and CDR2 are SGHAT and FQNNGV. Trimming shortened V by 0 bases and J by 2 bases, and 8 bases separated the two germline ends. The CDR3 consists of 14 residues. The CDR3 coding sequence is TGTGCCAGCAGCTTAGAGGGGGGACCCTACGAGCAGTACTTC. Protein sequence: CASSLEGGPYEQYF.

Regarding this clone: The same CDR3 can be traced to other DNA sequences in this sample. The chain joins TRBV27 to TRBJ2-7; no clear D. Per the germline V gene, CDR1 is MNHEY and CDR2 is SMNVEV (reference sequence). The length of the CDR3 is 14 residues. Trimming removed 6 bases at V and 2 bases at J, with 14 bases between. This chain's CDR3 is CASSLSSGPYEQYF. The CDR3 DNA reads as TGTGCCAGCAGCCTCAGCTCCGGCCCCTACGAGCAGTACTTC.

Concerning this clone: Other DNA sequences from this sample encode an identical CDR3 as well. The chain joins TRBV4-3 to TRBJ2-7; D is unclear. With 1 base removed from V and 4 bases from J, the gap between germline ends came to 5 bases. CDR1 and CDR2 (germline): LGHNA, YSLEER. CDR3 length equals 12 residues. In DNA form, the CDR3 reads TGCGCCAGCAGCCAAGGGCCGTACGAGCAGTACTTC. Translating gives CASSQGPYEQYF.

DNA of the CDR3: TGTGCCAGCAGTTGGGGAGACACTGAAGCTTTCTTT. Its translation is CASSWGDTEAFF. The chain combines TRBV6-1 with TRBJ1-1; D not resolved. The ends were cut back, 5 bases at V and 3 bases at J, with 7 bases in the middle. CDR3 size: 12 residues. Germline V gene sequence: CDR1 MNHNS, CDR2 SASEGT.

The chain recombines TRBV11-2 with TRBJ1-2; D is perhaps TRBD1 (6 bases). V gave up 4 bases and J gave up 7 bases, with 13 bases separating them. Germline CDR1 reads SGHAT; CDR2 reads FQNNGV. The CDR3 runs 13 residues. The CDR3 loop reads CASSSAGESGYTF. CDR3 bases: TGTGCCAGCAGCTCCGCAGGGGAGAGTGGCTACACCTTC.

J is TRBJ2-3 and V is TRBV9; TRBD1 aligns across 12 bases. CDR3 length: 18 residues. Per the germline V gene, CDR1 is SGDLS and CDR2 is YYNGEE. V trimming: 4 bases; J trimming: 0 bases; junction bases outside the gene matches: 9. The CDR3 DNA reads as TGTGCCAGCAGCACCCGACCGGGACAGGGGGCAAGCACAGATACGCAGTATTTT. It specifies CASSTRPGQGASTDTQYF.

Concerning this clone itself: Other nucleotide sequences in the sample specify the same CDR3. The chain has TRBV30 and TRBJ2-1; 12 nucleotides match TRBD2. This CDR3 is built from 14 residues. J gave up 6 bases and V 5 bases, and 5 bases lay outside the gene matches. Germline CDR1 is GTSNPN and CDR2 is SVGIG (reference sequence). The CDR3: CAWDLAGGGNEQFF. The CDR3 DNA sequence: TGTGCCTGGGATCTAGCGGGAGGGGGCAATGAGCAGTTCTTC.

V usage is TRBV13 and J usage is TRBJ2-1; a possible D gene is TRBD1 (8 bases). The CDR3 has 15 amino acids. Looked up from germline, CDR1 is PRHDT and CDR2 is FYEKMQ (reference sequence). V lost 4 bases and J 5 bases, leaving 15 bases between the germline ends. The CDR3 bases are TGTGCCAGCAGCTCGAACAGGGGGAGGGACAATGAGCAGTTCTTC. This encodes CASSSNRGRDNEQFF.

The chain combines TRBV9 with TRBJ2-5; 9 nucleotides agree with TRBD2. Germline V gene sequence: CDR1 SGDLS, CDR2 YYNGEE. There are 15 residues in the CDR3. Trimming removed 0 bases from V and 5 bases from J; junction bases left unmatched: 5. This CDR3 is CASSVAGLATETQYF. CDR3 bases: TGTGCCAGCAGCGTAGCCGGACTAGCGACGGAGACCCAGTACTTC.

CDR3 region: CASSEGPAPGTEAFF. The CDR3 DNA sequence: TGTGCCAGCAGTGAAGGTCCCGCTCCGGGGACTGAAGCTTTCTTT. This chain links TRBV2 with TRBJ1-1; D uncertain. The germline V and J ends were trimmed by 1 base and 5 bases, with 14 bases remaining between them. The length of the CDR3 is 15 residues. CDR1 and CDR2 (germline): SNHLY, FYNNEI.

This chain connects TRBV9 to TRBJ2-6; no firm D call. The CDR3 extends over 17 amino acids. Germline assignment: CDR1 SGDLS and CDR2 YYNGEE. Trimming took 4 bases from V and 0 from J, leaving 14 bases between them. CDR3: CASSPLSTFSGANVLTF. The DNA for the CDR3 is TGTGCCAGCAGCCCCCTCTCGACTTTCTCTGGGGCCAACGTCCTGACTTTC.

The V call is TRBV7-9, the J call TRBJ1-2; no firm D call. Germline assignment: CDR1 SEHNR and CDR2 FQNEAQ (reference sequence). This CDR3 is 13 amino acids long. The V gene lost 3 bases and the J gene lost 8 bases, with 13 bases spanning the gap. CDR3: CASSLVERRGYTF. The CDR3 nucleotides read TGTGCCAGCAGCTTGGTAGAACGAAGGGGCTACACCTTC.

This clone was seen once. The CDR3 nucleotides are TGTGCCATTTCTTGGACAGGAAACTACGAGCAGTACTTC. This encodes CAISWTGNYEQYF. The rearrangement links TRBV28 to TRBJ2-7, with 7 bases aligning to TRBD1. The CDR3 consists of 13 residues. Trimming at V came to 10 bases and at J to 3 bases, leaving 9 bases not matched to a gene. The germline V gene encodes CDR1 MDHEN and CDR2 SYDVKM. Together with reference TRBV28 and TRBJ2-7, the CDR3 gives the full variable domain: DVKVTQSSRYLVKRTGEKVFLECVQDMDHENMFWYRQDPGLGLRLIYFSYDVKMKEKGDIPEGYSVSREKKERFSLILESASTNQTSMYLCAISWTGNYEQYFGPGTRLTVT.